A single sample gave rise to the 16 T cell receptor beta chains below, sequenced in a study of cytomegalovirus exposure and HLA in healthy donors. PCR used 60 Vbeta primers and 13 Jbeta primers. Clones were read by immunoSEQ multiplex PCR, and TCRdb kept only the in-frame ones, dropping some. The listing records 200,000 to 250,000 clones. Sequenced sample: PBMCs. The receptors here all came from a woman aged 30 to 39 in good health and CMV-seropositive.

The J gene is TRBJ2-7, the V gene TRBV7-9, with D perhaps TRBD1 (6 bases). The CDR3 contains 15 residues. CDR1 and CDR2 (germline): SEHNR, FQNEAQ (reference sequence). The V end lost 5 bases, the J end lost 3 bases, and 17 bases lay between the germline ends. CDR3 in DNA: TGTGCCAGCAGCCGAACCGACGGGACAAGCTACGAGCAGTACTTC. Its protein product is CASSRTDGTSYEQYF.

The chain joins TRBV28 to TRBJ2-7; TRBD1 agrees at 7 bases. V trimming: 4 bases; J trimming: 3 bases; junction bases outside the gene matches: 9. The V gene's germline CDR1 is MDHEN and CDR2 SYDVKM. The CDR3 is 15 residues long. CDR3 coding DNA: TGTGCCAGCAGTTACACAGGGGAGTTCCGCTACGAGCAGTACTTC. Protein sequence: CASSYTGEFRYEQYF.

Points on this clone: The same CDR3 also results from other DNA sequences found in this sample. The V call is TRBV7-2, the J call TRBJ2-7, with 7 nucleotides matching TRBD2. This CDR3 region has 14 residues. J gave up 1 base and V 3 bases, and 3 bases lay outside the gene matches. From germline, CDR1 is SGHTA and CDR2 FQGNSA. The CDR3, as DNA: TGTGCCAGCAGCTTGACGGGGGGATCCTACGAGCAGTACTTC. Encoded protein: CASSLTGGSYEQYF.

The CDR3 nucleotides read TGTGCCAGCAGCTTAGTTGGGGGCTTGGACACCGGGGAGCTGTTTTTT. Protein sequence: CASSLVGGLDTGELFF. This chain joins TRBV11-2 and TRBJ2-2, with a tentative D call TRBD1 (6 bases). The germline V and J ends were trimmed by 1 base and 3 bases, with 12 bases remaining between them. The CDR3 spans 16 residues. CDR1 is SGHAT and CDR2 is FQNNGV in the germline V gene. Complete variable domain (other parts from reference TRBV11-2 and TRBJ2-2): EAGVAQSPRYKIIEKRQSVAFWCNPISGHATLYWYQQILGQGPKLLIQFQNNGVVDDSQLPKDRFSAERLKGVDSTLKIQPAKLEDSAVYLCASSLVGGLDTGELFFGEGSRLTVL.

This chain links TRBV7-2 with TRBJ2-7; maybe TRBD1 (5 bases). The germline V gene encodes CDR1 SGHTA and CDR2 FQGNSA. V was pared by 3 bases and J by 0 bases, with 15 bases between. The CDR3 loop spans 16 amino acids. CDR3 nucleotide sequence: TGTGCCAGCAGCTTTTTCCTGACAGCCAGCTCCTACGAGCAGTACTTC. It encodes CASSFFLTASSYEQYF. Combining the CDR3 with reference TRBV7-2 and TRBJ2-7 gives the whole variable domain GAGVSQSPSNKVTEKGKDVELRCDPISGHTALYWYRQSLGQGLEFLIYFQGNSAPDKSGLPSDRFSAERTGGSVSTLTIQRTQQEDSAVYLCASSFFLTASSYEQYFGPGTRLTVT.

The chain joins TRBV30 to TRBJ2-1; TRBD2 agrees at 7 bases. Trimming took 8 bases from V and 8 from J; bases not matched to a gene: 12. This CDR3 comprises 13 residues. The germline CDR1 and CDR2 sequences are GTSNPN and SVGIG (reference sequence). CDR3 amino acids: CAACNSRGDEQFF. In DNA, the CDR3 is TGTGCCGCTTGCAACTCCCGGGGGGATGAGCAGTTCTTC.

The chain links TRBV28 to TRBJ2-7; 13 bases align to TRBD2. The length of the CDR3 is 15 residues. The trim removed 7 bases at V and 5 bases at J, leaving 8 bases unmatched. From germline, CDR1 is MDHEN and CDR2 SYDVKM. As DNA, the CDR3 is TGTGCCAGCACAACTAGCGGGAGGGCCGGCGACGAGCAGTACTTC. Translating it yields CASTTSGRAGDEQYF.

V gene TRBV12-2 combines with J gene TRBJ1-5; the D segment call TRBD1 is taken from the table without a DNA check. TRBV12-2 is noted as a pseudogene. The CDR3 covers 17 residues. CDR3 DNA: TGTGCAAGTCGCTTATCCCGCTATACAGGGACGGATCAGCCCCAGCATTTT. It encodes CASRLSRYTGTDQPQHF.

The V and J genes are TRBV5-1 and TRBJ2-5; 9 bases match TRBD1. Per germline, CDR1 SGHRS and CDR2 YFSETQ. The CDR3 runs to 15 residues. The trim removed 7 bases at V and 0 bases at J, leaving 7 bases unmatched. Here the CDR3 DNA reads TGCGCCAGCCGATCGACAGGGGGGTACCAAGAGACCCAGTACTTC. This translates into CASRSTGGYQETQYF.

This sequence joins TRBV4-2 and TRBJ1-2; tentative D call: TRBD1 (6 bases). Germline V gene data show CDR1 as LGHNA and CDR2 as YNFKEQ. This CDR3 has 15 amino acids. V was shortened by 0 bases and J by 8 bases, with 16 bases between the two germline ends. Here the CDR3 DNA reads TGTGCCAGCAGCCAAGATTGGGAAGGGGGTCGGGGCTACACCTTC. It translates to CASSQDWEGGRGYTF.

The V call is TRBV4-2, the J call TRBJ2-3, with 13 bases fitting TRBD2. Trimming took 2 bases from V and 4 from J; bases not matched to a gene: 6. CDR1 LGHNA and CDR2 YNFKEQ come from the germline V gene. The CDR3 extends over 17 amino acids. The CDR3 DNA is TGTGCCAGCAGCCAACGGACTAGCGGGGGAGGGGCAGATACGCAGTATTTT. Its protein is CASSQRTSGGGADTQYF.

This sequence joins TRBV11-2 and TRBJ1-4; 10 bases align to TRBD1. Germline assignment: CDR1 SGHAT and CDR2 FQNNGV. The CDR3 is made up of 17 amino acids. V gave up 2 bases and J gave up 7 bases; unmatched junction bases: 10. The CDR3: CASSLYYGQGVFEKLFF. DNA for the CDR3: TGTGCCAGCAGCTTATATTACGGACAGGGGGTTTTTGAAAAACTGTTTTTT. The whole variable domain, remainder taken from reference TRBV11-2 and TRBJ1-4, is EAGVAQSPRYKIIEKRQSVAFWCNPISGHATLYWYQQILGQGPKLLIQFQNNGVVDDSQLPKDRFSAERLKGVDSTLKIQPAKLEDSAVYLCASSLYYGQGVFEKLFFGSGTQLSVL.

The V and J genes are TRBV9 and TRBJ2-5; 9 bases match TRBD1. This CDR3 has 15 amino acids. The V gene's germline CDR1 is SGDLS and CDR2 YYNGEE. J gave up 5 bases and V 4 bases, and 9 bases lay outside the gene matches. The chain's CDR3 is CASSPQGAGKETQYF. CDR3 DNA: TGTGCCAGCAGCCCACAGGGGGCGGGCAAGGAGACCCAGTACTTC. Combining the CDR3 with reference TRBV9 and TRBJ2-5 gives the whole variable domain DSGVTQTPKHLITATGQRVTLRCSPRSGDLSVYWYQQSLDQGLQFLIQYYNGEERAKGNILERFSAQQFPDLHSELNLSSLELGDSALYFCASSPQGAGKETQYFGPGTRLLVL.

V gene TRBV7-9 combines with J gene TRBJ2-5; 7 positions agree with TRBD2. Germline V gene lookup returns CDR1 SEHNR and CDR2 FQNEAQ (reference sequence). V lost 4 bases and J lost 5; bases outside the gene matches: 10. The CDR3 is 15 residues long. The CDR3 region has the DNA TGTGCCAGCAGCTATGGGGGGGAGGGAGACGAGACCCAGTACTTC. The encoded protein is CASSYGGEGDETQYF.

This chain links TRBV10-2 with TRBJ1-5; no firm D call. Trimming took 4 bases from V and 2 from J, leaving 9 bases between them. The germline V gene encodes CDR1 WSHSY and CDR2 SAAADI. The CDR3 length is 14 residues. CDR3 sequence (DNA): TGCGCCAGCAGTGGCTCAGCGCGCAATCAGCCCCAGCATTTT. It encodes CASSGSARNQPQHF.

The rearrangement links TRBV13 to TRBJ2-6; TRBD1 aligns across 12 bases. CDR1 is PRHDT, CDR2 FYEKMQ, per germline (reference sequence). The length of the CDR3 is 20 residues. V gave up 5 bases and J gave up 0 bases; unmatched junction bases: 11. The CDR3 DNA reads TGTGCCAGCAGCCCATACGGGACAGGGGGCCTCACCTCTGGGGCCAACGTCCTGACTTTC. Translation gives CASSPYGTGGLTSGANVLTF.